A selection of T cell receptor beta chains follows, all from one sample in a study of cytomegalovirus exposure and HLA in healthy donors. The assay was immunoSEQ multiplex PCR, and TCRdb's table has in-frame clones only and misses some. The data show some 86,000 clones, roughly three quarters seen once. Sequences were obtained from PBMCs. These receptors were collected from a woman aged 40 to 49 in good health and CMV-seropositive. Each CDR3 is given with its conserved first and last residue. D genes are given only for firm matches. The listing skips clone size in some rows; elsewhere it reads once, few, many or a size class.

TRBV11-2	NA	TRBJ2-3	TRBD2	CASSLAGVADTQYF	TGTGCCAGCAGCTTGGCGGGAGTGGCAGATACGCAGTATTTT
TRBV18	NA	TRBJ1-2	NA	CASSPDQGTYGYTF	TGTGCCAGCTCACCAGATCAGGGGACCTATGGCTACACCTTC
TRBV18	NA	TRBJ2-7	TRBD2	CASSPGGSGEQYF	TGTGCCAGCTCACCGGGGGGGTCGGGGGAGCAGTACTTC
TRBV27	NA	TRBJ1-2	NA	CASGRANYGYTF	TGTGCCAGCGGGAGGGCTAACTATGGCTACACCTTC
TRBV29-1	NA	TRBJ2-2	TRBD2	CSARGLAATGELFF	TGCAGCGCCAGAGGGCTAGCGGCCACCGGGGAGCTGTTTTTT
TRBV30	NA	TRBJ2-7	TRBD2	CAWKRGYEQYF	TGTGCCTGGAAGCGGGGCTACGAGCAGTACTTC
TRBV10-3	NA	TRBJ1-1	NA	CAISDLRDNTEAFF	TGTGCCATCAGCGATCTTCGAGATAACACTGAAGCTTTCTTT
TRBV7-3	NA	TRBJ2-2	TRBD2	CASSPGLAGGAGELFF	TGTGCCAGCAGCCCGGGACTAGCGGGGGGCGCGGGGGAGCTGTTTTTT
TRBV7-9	once	TRBJ2-7	NA	CASSPWASASDEQYF	TGTGCCAGCAGCCCTTGGGCTAGCGCCTCAGACGAGCAGTACTTC
TRBV6-1	NA	TRBJ2-1	TRBD2	CASSALAGFNEQFF	TGTGCCAGCAGTGCCCTAGCGGGATTCAATGAGCAGTTCTTC
TRBV2	NA	TRBJ1-4	TRBD1	CASRGRRDRGLKNEKLFF	TGTGCCAGCAGGGGGCGGCGGGACAGGGGCCTGAAAAATGAAAAACTGTTTTTT
TRBV7-9	NA	TRBJ2-3	NA	CASSLGGGPTDTQYF	TGTGCCAGCAGCTTAGGCGGGGGCCCCACAGATACGCAGTATTTT
TRBV7-2	NA	TRBJ2-3	TRBD2	CASSLEVYGGGMWGTQYF	TGTGCCAGCAGCTTAGAGGTGTACGGGGGGGGTATGTGGGGTACGCAGTATTTT
TRBV19	NA	TRBJ1-6	TRBD1	CASSAIQGASSYNSPLHF	TGTGCCAGTAGTGCCATACAGGGGGCATCCTCCTATAATTCACCCCTCCACTTT
TRBV7-9	NA	TRBJ2-7	TRBD1	CASSLGGGGQGYEQYF	TGTGCCAGCAGCTTAGGGGGCGGGGGACAGGGCTACGAGCAGTACTTC
TRBV9	NA	TRBJ2-1	TRBD2	CASSVGGLAVYNEQFF	TGTGCCAGCAGCGTAGGAGGGCTAGCGGTGTACAATGAGCAGTTCTTC
TRBV13	NA	TRBJ2-2	TRBD1	CASRRTGSGELFF	TGTGCCAGCAGACGGACAGGGTCCGGGGAGCTGTTTTTT